A selection of T cell receptor beta chains follows, all from one sample in a study of identical twins. One entry per CDR3 protein, called by TCRdb with MiXCR from the 5' RACE reads. The table records around 100,000 distinct CDR3 sequences, about 6% of them present only once. Specimen: memory T cells sorted from blood. All receptors derive from a woman aged 50 to 60 in good health. Both conserved end residues are part of each CDR3. A D gene is named only where the DNA matches it firmly. A row's size may be missing; if present it is once, few, many or a size class.

D gene	V gene	J gene	CDR3 length	clone size	CDR3 DNA	CDR3 protein
NA	TRBV5-1	TRBJ2-3	13	many	TGCGCCAGCAGCTTGATCTTGGGGGATACGCAGTATTTT	CASSLILGDTQYF
TRBD2	TRBV5-1	TRBJ2-4	15	many	TGCGCCAGCAGCCAATGGGGCGGGAGAGAAAACATTCAGTACTTC	CASSQWGGRENIQYF
TRBD1	TRBV27	TRBJ2-2	18	many	TGTGCCAGCAGTCTCACCTCAGGGACAGGGAGGAGCACCGGGGAGCTGTTTTTT	CASSLTSGTGRSTGELFF
NA	TRBV19	TRBJ2-3	14	few	TGTGCCAGTAGTATAGAAGGAACCACAGATACGCAGTATTTT	CASSIEGTTDTQYF
NA	TRBV4-1	TRBJ1-5	15	NA	TGCGCCAGCAGCCAAGTTGCGGAGAGCAATCAGCCCCAGCATTTT	CASSQVAESNQPQHF
NA	TRBV11-2	TRBJ2-7	16	many	TGTGCCAGCAGCTCGGGGAGCATAGGGTCCCCCTACGAGCAGTACTTC	CASSSGSIGSPYEQYF
TRBD1	TRBV5-1	TRBJ2-2	17	many	TGCGCCAGCAGCTTGAACCCCGAAAAGGGGGCTCTCGGGGAGCTGTTTTTT	CASSLNPEKGALGELFF
TRBD1	TRBV10-2	TRBJ1-5	16	many	TGCGCCAGCAGTGAGACCGACAGGGGGCCCAGTCAGCCCCAGCATTTT	CASSETDRGPSQPQHF
TRBD2	TRBV7-2	TRBJ2-3	14	many	TGTGCCAGCAACCGGGGGGACCCGGCAGATACGCAGTATTTT	CASNRGDPADTQYF
NA	TRBV20-1	TRBJ2-5	13	NA	TGCAGTGCTAATTACCAGCGCCAAGAGACCCAGTACTTC	CSANYQRQETQYF
NA	TRBV12-3/TRBV12-4	TRBJ2-7	12	many	TGTGCCAGCAGCCTCTCCCCGGGGGAGCAGTACTTC	CASSLSPGEQYF
NA	TRBV12-3/TRBV12-4	TRBJ2-1	15	many	TGTGCCAGCAGGGGGACCGCTCCTTACTACAATGAGCAGTTCTTC	CASRGTAPYYNEQFF
TRBD1	TRBV27	TRBJ1-2	13	few	TGTGCCAGCAGTAACACCGGGACAGCTGGCTACACCTTC	CASSNTGTAGYTF
NA	TRBV18	TRBJ2-3	12	many	TGTGCCAGCTCGCCCGGCCAGGATACGCAGTATTTT	CASSPGQDTQYF
TRBD2	TRBV3-1	TRBJ2-1	16	many	TGTGCCAGCAGCCAAGATCAACTAGCGGCCTACAATGAGCAGTTCTTC	CASSQDQLAAYNEQFF
NA	TRBV7-9	TRBJ1-6	18	many	TGTGCCAGCAGCTTAGCCGAACTTGGGGGGTATAACAATTCACCCCTCCACTTT	CASSLAELGGYNNSPLHF
NA	TRBV2	TRBJ1-2	13	many	TGTGCCAGCAGTGTATCGGGGTCAGAGGGCTACACCTTC	CASSVSGSEGYTF
NA	TRBV12-3/TRBV12-4	TRBJ2-7	15	few	TGTGCCAGCAGTTTAGTTATGGGGATTAGCCTCGAGCAGTACTTC	CASSLVMGISLEQYF
NA	TRBV6-2/TRBV6-3	TRBJ2-3	15	many	TGTGCCAGCAGTGGGGGCCCAGGGAAGCCAGATACGCAGTATTTT	CASSGGPGKPDTQYF
NA	TRBV10-3	TRBJ2-1	15	many	TGTGCCATCAGTGACCGGCAGGTTTCCTACAATGAGCAGTTCTTC	CAISDRQVSYNEQFF
NA	TRBV5-1	TRBJ2-1	13	many	TGCGCCAGCAGCTTGGACAGGGACAATGAGCAGTTCTTC	CASSLDRDNEQFF
NA	TRBV11-2	TRBJ2-3	15	many	TGTGCCAGCAGCTTGATGGGGGGAGGAGTAGATACGCAGTATTTT	CASSLMGGGVDTQYF
NA	TRBV29-1	TRBJ1-1	11	few	TGCAGCGTTCGTATGGCGACTGAAGCTTTCTTT	CSVRMATEAFF
NA	TRBV5-6	TRBJ2-1	18	many	TGTGCCAGCAGCTTGGTTGTGTCACTGGGGGCGTTTTCGCCTGAGCAGTTCTTC	CASSLVVSLGAFSPEQFF
TRBD2	TRBV28	TRBJ2-2	18	many	TGTGCCAGCAGGAGGGGGACTAGCGGGAGTAGTTTCACCGGGGAGCTGTTTTTT	CASRRGTSGSSFTGELFF
NA	TRBV30	TRBJ1-1	13	NA	TGTGCCTGGAGCCCAAAAAGGAACACTGAAGCTTTCTTT	CAWSPKRNTEAFF
NA	TRBV19	TRBJ1-2	13	many	TGTGCCAGCCGCCGAGATGAATACTATGGCTACACCTTC	CASRRDEYYGYTF
TRBD1	TRBV27	TRBJ2-1	15	many	TGTGCCAGCAGTTTCACAGGGGGCAGCTACAATGAGCAGTTCTTC	CASSFTGGSYNEQFF
NA	TRBV6-1	TRBJ2-5	15	many	TGTGCCAGCAGTGAAAGTAACAGTCCACAGGAGACCCAGTACTTC	CASSESNSPQETQYF
TRBD1	TRBV2	TRBJ2-3	12	few	TGTGCCAGCGCGGGACAGGGTGATACGCAGTATTTT	CASAGQGDTQYF
NA	TRBV18	TRBJ1-5	14	NA	TGTGCCAGCTCACCACTCTCTCTCGATCAGCCCCAGCATTTT	CASSPLSLDQPQHF
NA	TRBV6-6	TRBJ2-1	13	many	TGTGCCAGCAGTTACTTGGGGGAGGTTGAGCAGTTCTTC	CASSYLGEVEQFF
NA	TRBV20-1	TRBJ1-1	14	many	TGCAGTGCTAGAGATCGGGGGGGGAAGACTGAAGCTTTCTTT	CSARDRGGKTEAFF
NA	TRBV12-3/TRBV12-4	TRBJ2-3	12	many	TGTGCCAGCAGTCCCGGCGGAGATACGCAGTATTTT	CASSPGGDTQYF
TRBD2	TRBV19	TRBJ2-7	16	few	TGTGCCAGTAGTACAGGACTAGCACAAAGCTCCTACGAGCAGTACTTC	CASSTGLAQSSYEQYF
TRBD1	TRBV18	TRBJ1-1	13	NA	TGTGCCAGCGTACGACAGGGGGCCTCTGAAGCTTTCTTT	CASVRQGASEAFF
NA	TRBV12-3/TRBV12-4	TRBJ2-2	14	many	TGTGCCAGCAGCCCTTTGCGAAGCACCGGGGAGCTGTTTTTT	CASSPLRSTGELFF
TRBD2	TRBV12-3/TRBV12-4	TRBJ2-3	19	many	TGTGCCAGCAGACAGGCTGGGACTAGCGGGGTTACTAGCACAGATACGCAGTATTTT	CASRQAGTSGVTSTDTQYF
NA	TRBV5-4	TRBJ1-3	13	NA	TGTGCCAGCCGGGCCCAGGGTGGAAACACCATATATTTT	CASRAQGGNTIYF
NA	TRBV7-2	TRBJ2-2	15	few	TGTGCCAGCAGCTTAGACAGTCCGATTCTCGGGGAGCTGTTTTTT	CASSLDSPILGELFF
NA	TRBV12-3/TRBV12-4	TRBJ2-5	12	many	TGTGCCTCCTCGGGCGACCAAGAGACCCAGTACTTC	CASSGDQETQYF
NA	TRBV15	TRBJ1-5	17	many	TGTGCCACCAGCAGAGATAGTCGGGGAGACGGGAATCAGCCCCAGCATTTT	CATSRDSRGDGNQPQHF
TRBD2	TRBV7-8	TRBJ2-7	17	many	TGTGCCAGCAGCCTCCGGCCGGGGACTACCAAAGACTACGAGCAGTACTTC	CASSLRPGTTKDYEQYF
TRBD2	TRBV12-3/TRBV12-4	TRBJ2-7	15	few	TGTGCCAGCAACCTCAATGCAGCGGGAGTTACCGAGCAGTACTTC	CASNLNAAGVTEQYF
TRBD1	TRBV4-1	TRBJ1-3	16	NA	TGCGCCAGCAGCGTGGACAGGTTCAACTCTGGAAACACCATATATTTT	CASSVDRFNSGNTIYF
NA	TRBV20-1	TRBJ2-5	12	NA	TGCAGTGCGGTGGAGGGCGTAGAGACCCAGTACTTC	CSAVEGVETQYF
NA	TRBV28	TRBJ2-7	16	NA	TGTGCCAGCAGGCCCGGGGACTCCCGCGGTGTCTACGAGCAGTACTTC	CASRPGDSRGVYEQYF
NA	TRBV29-1	TRBJ2-3	12	many	TGCAGCTTAAACTGGGGGACAGATACGCAGTATTTT	CSLNWGTDTQYF
NA	TRBV5-4	TRBJ2-5	13	many	TGTGCCAGCAGCTCAGGGGGGGGGGAGACCCAGTACTTC	CASSSGGGETQYF
NA	TRBV29-1	TRBJ1-2	10	few	TGCAGCGTTGGGGACACTGGCTACACCTTC	CSVGDTGYTF
NA	TRBV27	TRBJ1-1	14	few	TGTGCCAGCAGTTTAAATAAGTGGAACACTGAAGCTTTCTTT	CASSLNKWNTEAFF
TRBD1	TRBV11-2	TRBJ1-1	15	many	TGTGCCAGCAGCTTAGAGGCGACAGGGTGGGCTGAAGCTTTCTTT	CASSLEATGWAEAFF
NA	TRBV19	TRBJ1-1	13	few	TGTGCCAGTAGTACAGTCCTGGGGACTGAAGCTTTCTTT	CASSTVLGTEAFF